This passage covers 2 T cell receptor beta chains from one sample sequenced in a study of follicular helper T cells after annual influenza vaccination (dated by TCRdb to 2016 to 2017). Explained via the paper, the time point label denotes: 2014-2015 season, pre-vaccination. The library was prepared using the immunoSEQ multiplex PCR assay. In its TCRdb copy, this immuneACCESS table keeps in-frame sequences only and misses some clones. Where compared with another copy, unresolved V genes explain less than half of these, and the others have no known cause. The sample table records 25,000 to 35,000 clones; approximately 81% of these occur just once. In total, the top ten clones hold roughly 1.1% of the sample. The sample was CXCR5+ CD38- circulating T follicular helper cells from blood, taken on the day of influenza vaccination. The cell subset or site label on this specimen signifies: circulating Tfh, non-naive CD4+CXCR5+PD-1+ (ICOS+CD38+ or ICOS-CD38-). These receptors came from an adult who received the influenza vaccine.

The chain combines TRBV7-2 with TRBJ2-7, with 13 positions matching TRBD2. Germline CDR1 reads SGHTA; CDR2 reads FQGNSA. Germline trimming cut 7 bases from V and 6 bases from J; bases unmatched to any gene: 15. This CDR3 region has 17 residues. The CDR3 sequence: CASTREGRLAGGGEQYF. CDR3 DNA: TGTGCCAGCACCCGTGAGGGGCGACTAGCGGGAGGAGGCGAGCAGTACTTC.

The gene calls are TRBV4-2 and TRBJ2-7; 7 positions agree with TRBD2. CDR3 length equals 16 residues. Germline CDR1 is LGHNA and CDR2 is YNFKEQ. Trimming cost V 2 bases and J 2 bases; bases outside gene matches: 9. CDR3 sequence: CASSQKLSSGTYEQYF. The CDR3 coding sequence is TGTGCCAGCAGCCAAAAATTATCTAGCGGAACCTACGAGCAGTACTTC.